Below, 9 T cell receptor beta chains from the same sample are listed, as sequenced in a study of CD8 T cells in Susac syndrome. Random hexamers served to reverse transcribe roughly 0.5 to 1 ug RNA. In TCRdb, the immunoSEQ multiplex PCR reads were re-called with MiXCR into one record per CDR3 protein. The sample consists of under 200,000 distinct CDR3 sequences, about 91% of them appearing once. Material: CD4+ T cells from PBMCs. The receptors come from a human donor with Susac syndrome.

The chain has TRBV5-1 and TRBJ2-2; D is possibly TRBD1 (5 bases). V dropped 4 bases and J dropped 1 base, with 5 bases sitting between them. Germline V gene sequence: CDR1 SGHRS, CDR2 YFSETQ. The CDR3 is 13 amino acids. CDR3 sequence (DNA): TGCGCCAGCAGCCAGGGGAACACCGGGGAGCTGTTTTTT. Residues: CASSQGNTGELFF.

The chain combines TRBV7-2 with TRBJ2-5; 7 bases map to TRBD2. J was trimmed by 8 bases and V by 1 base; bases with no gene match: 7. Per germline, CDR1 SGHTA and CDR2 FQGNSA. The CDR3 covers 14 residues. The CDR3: CASSLGPGGHTQYF. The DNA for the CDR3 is TGTGCCAGCAGCTTAGGGCCGGGAGGCCATACCCAGTACTTC.

The CDR3 coding sequence is TGTGCCAGCAGAGTGGGACTCCCTAATCAGCCCCAGCATTTT. This sequence encodes CASRVGLPNQPQHF. The chain links TRBV12-3 or TRBV12-4 to TRBJ1-5; weak D call: TRBD1 (5 bases). CDR3 length: 14 residues. V lost 6 bases to trimming and J lost 4 bases, with 13 bases between them.

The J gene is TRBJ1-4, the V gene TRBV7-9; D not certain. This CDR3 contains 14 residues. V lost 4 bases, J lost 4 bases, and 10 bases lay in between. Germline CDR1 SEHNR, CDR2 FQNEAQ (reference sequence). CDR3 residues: CASSWGDHNEKLFF. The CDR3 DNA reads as TGTGCCAGCAGCTGGGGAGATCATAATGAAAAACTGTTTTTT.

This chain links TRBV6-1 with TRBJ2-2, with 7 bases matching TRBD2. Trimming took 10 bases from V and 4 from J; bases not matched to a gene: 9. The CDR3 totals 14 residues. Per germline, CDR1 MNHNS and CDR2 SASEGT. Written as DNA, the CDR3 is TGTGCCACCAAGCGGGATCCCGGCACCGGGGAGCTGTTTTTT. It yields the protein CATKRDPGTGELFF.

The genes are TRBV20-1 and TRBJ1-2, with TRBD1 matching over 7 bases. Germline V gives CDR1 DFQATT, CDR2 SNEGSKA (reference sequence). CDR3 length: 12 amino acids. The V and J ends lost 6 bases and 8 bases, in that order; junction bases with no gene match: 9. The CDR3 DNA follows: TGCAGTGCGACCCGACAGGGCCGAGGCTACACCTTC. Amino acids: CSATRQGRGYTF.

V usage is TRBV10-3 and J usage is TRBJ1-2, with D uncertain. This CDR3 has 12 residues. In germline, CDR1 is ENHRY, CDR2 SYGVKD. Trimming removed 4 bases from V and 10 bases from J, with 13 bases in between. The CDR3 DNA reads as TGTGCCATCAGTGCGATAGCGAGCTTCTACACCTTC. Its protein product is CAISAIASFYTF.

The CDR3 DNA sequence: TGCAGTGCTCCCGACAACCTTAGCGGGAGGGCCGATGAGCAGTTCTTC. This gives the protein CSAPDNLSGRADEQFF. The rearrangement uses TRBV20-1 and TRBJ2-1; 11 nucleotides match TRBD2. The germline V gene encodes CDR1 DFQATT and CDR2 SNEGSKA (reference sequence). The CDR3 spans 16 residues. The J segment lost 8 bases and the V segment lost 5 bases, leaving 14 bases of the junction unmatched.

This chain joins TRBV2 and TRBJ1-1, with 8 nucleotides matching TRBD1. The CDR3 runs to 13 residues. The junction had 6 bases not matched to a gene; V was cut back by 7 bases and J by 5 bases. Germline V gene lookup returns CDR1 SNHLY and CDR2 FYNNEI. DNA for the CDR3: TGTGCCAGCACCGGACAGGGTTTAACTGAAGCTTTCTTT. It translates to CASTGQGLTEAFF.